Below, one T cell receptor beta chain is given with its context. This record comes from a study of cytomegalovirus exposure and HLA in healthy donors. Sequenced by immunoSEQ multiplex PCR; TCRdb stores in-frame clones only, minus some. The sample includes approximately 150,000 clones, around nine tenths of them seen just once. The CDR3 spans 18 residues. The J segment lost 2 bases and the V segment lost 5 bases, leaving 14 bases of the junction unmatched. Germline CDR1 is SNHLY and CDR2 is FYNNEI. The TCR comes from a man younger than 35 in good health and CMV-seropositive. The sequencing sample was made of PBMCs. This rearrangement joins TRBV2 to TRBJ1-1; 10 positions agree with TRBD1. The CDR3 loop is CASSTPGTGEQYNTEAFF. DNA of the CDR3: TGTGCCAGCAGTACCCCCGGGACAGGGGAGCAGTACAACACTGAAGCTTTCTTT. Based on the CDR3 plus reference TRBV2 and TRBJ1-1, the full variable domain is EPEVTQTPSHQVTQMGQEVILRCVPISNHLYFYWYRQILGQKVEFLVSFYNNEISEKSEIFDDQFSVERPDGSNFTLKIRSTKLEDSAMYFCASSTPGTGEQYNTEAFFGQGTRLTVV.